The clone carrying this T cell receptor (beta chain) was counted only a few times. Its antigen is not known. The data are from a study of T cells after yellow fever vaccination. General study results and limits: Clones from primary vaccination mostly reappeared after the booster (roughly 97% CD4, 88% CD8).

UMIs were added to TCR cDNA along with a universal primer site when it was made by 5'RACE template switching. TCRdb passed the 5' RACE reads through MiXCR, listing each CDR3 protein once. The sample lists a few hundred thousand distinct CDR3 sequences, around 4.4% occurring once. The CDR3 is made up of 15 amino acids. V gave up 4 bases and J gave up 6 bases; unmatched junction bases: 11. Germline values: CDR1 SGHRS, CDR2 YFSETQ. The sample consisted of PBMCs, taken 15 days after the yellow fever booster vaccination. This clonotype was sampled from a man younger than 35 who received the YFV17D yellow fever vaccine. The genes are TRBV5-1 and TRBJ2-3; 7 bases are a match to TRBD1. The CDR3 loop reads CASSPGQRIPDTQYF. Here the CDR3 DNA reads TGCGCCAGCAGCCCGGGACAGAGGATTCCTGATACGCAGTATTTT.